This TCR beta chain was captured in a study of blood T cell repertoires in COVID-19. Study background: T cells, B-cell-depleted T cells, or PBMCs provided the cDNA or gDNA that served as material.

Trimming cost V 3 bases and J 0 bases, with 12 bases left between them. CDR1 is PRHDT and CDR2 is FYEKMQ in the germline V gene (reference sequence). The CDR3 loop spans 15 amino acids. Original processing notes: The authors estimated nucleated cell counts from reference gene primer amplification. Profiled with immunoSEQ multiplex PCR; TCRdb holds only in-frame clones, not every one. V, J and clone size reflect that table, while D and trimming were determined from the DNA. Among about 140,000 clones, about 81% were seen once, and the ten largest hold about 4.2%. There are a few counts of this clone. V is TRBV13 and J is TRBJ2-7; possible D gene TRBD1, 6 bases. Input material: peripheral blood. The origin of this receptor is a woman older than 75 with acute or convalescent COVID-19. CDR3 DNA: TGTGCCAGCAGCTTTTTGGGACACAGCTCCTACGAGCAGTACTTC. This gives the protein CASSFLGHSSYEQYF.